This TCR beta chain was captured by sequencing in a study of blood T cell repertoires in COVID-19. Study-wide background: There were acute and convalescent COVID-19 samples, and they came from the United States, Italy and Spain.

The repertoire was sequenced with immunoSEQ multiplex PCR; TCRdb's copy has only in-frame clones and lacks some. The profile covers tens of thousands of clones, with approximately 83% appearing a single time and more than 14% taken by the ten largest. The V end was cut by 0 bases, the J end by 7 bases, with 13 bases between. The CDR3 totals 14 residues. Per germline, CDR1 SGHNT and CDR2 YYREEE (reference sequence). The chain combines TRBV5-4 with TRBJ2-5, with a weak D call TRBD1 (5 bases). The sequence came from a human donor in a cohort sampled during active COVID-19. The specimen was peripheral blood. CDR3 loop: CASSLGRAERTQYF. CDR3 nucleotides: TGTGCCAGCAGCTTGGGCAGGGCCGAAAGGACCCAGTACTTC.